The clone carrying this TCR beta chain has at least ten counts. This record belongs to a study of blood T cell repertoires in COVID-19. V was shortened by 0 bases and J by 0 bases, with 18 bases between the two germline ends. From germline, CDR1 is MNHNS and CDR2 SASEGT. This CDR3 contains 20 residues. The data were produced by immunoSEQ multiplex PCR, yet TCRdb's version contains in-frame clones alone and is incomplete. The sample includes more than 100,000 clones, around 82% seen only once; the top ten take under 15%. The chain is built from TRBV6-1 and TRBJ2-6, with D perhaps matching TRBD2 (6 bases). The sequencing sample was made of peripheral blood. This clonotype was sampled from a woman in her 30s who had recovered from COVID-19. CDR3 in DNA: TGTGCCAGCAGTGAAGCCCCTAGACAGCGGGTTAGCTCTGGGGCCAACGTCCTGACTTTC. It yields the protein CASSEAPRQRVSSGANVLTF.